These T cell receptor beta chains were read from a single sample in a study of blood T cell repertoires in COVID-19. Sequencing used immunoSEQ multiplex PCR; TCRdb keeps in-frame clones, though not all of them. The sample has 100,000 to 150,000 clones, about 85% seen once; the top ten hold less than 8.5%. Sequencing was performed on peripheral blood. These receptors were obtained from a man at least 80 years old with active or convalescent COVID-19. Each CDR3 is given with its conserved first and last residue. Fields, in order: clone size, J gene, D gene, V gene, CDR3 protein, CDR3 DNA. A D gene is named only where the DNA matches it firmly. For some rows the clone size is stated as once, few or many, or as a class when expanded; others skip it.

abundance: .
j_gene: TRBJ2-2
d_gene: .
v_gene: TRBV5-1
CDR3aa: CASSLEPGLDTGELFF
CDR3nt: TGCGCCAGCAGCTTGGAACCGGGGTTGGACACCGGGGAGCTGTTTTTT

abundance: .
j_gene: TRBJ1-6
d_gene: .
v_gene: TRBV5-4
CDR3aa: CASSLEPYNSPLHF
CDR3nt: TGTGCCAGCAGCTTGGAGCCCTATAATTCACCCCTCCACTTT

abundance: .
j_gene: TRBJ2-5
d_gene: .
v_gene: TRBV18
CDR3aa: CASSLAGAQETQYF
CDR3nt: TGTGCCAGCTCTCTTGCGGGGGCCCAAGAGACCCAGTACTTC

abundance: .
j_gene: TRBJ1-1
d_gene: TRBD1
v_gene: TRBV28
CDR3aa: CASSFKGQGSTEAFF
CDR3nt: TGTGCCAGCAGTTTCAAGGGACAGGGAAGTACTGAAGCTTTCTTT

abundance: .
j_gene: TRBJ1-2
d_gene: .
v_gene: TRBV5-1
CDR3aa: CASSLVGQGTYYGYTF
CDR3nt: TGCGCCAGCAGCTTGGTCGGCCAGGGCACGTACTATGGCTACACCTTC

abundance: .
j_gene: TRBJ2-3
d_gene: .
v_gene: TRBV7-2
CDR3aa: CASSSQRDILPDTQYF
CDR3nt: TGTGCCAGCAGCTCCCAGCGGGACATACTCCCAGATACGCAGTATTTT

abundance: .
j_gene: TRBJ2-1
d_gene: .
v_gene: TRBV30
CDR3aa: CAWSGPGTRTYNEQFF
CDR3nt: TGTGCCTGGAGTGGACCGGGGACAAGGACATACAATGAGCAGTTCTTC

abundance: .
j_gene: TRBJ2-5
d_gene: TRBD1
v_gene: TRBV2
CDR3aa: CASNRGETQYF
CDR3nt: TGTGCCAGCAACAGGGGAGAGACCCAGTACTTC

abundance: .
j_gene: TRBJ2-3
d_gene: TRBD1
v_gene: TRBV18
CDR3aa: CASSPGQPPTDTQYF
CDR3nt: TGTGCCAGCTCGCCGGGACAGCCGCCCACAGATACGCAGTATTTT

abundance: once
j_gene: TRBJ2-5
d_gene: .
v_gene: TRBV15
CDR3aa: CATSSYTGPQGETQYF
CDR3nt: TGTGCCACCAGCAGCTATACCGGGCCCCAGGGGGAGACCCAGTACTTC

abundance: .
j_gene: TRBJ2-2
d_gene: .
v_gene: TRBV7-6
CDR3aa: CASSDYSGNTGELFF
CDR3nt: TGTGCCAGCAGCGATTATTCAGGGAACACCGGGGAGCTGTTTTTT

abundance: few
j_gene: TRBJ2-1
d_gene: .
v_gene: TRBV9
CDR3aa: CASSVEGRAYNEQFF
CDR3nt: TGTGCCAGCAGCGTAGAGGGCAGGGCTTACAATGAGCAGTTCTTC

abundance: .
j_gene: TRBJ2-3
d_gene: .
v_gene: TRBV24-1
CDR3aa: CATSDSDYTDTQYF
CDR3nt: TGTGCCACCAGTGACTCCGACTACACAGATACGCAGTATTTT

abundance: .
j_gene: TRBJ2-7
d_gene: TRBD1
v_gene: TRBV24-1
CDR3aa: CATSEHPSGGQYF
CDR3nt: TGTGCCACCAGTGAGCACCCATCAGGGGGGCAGTACTTC

abundance: .
j_gene: TRBJ2-3
d_gene: .
v_gene: TRBV5-1
CDR3aa: CASSLVDFSTDTQYF
CDR3nt: TGCGCCAGCAGCTTGGTTGACTTCTCCACAGATACGCAGTATTTT

abundance: .
j_gene: TRBJ2-7
d_gene: TRBD1
v_gene: TRBV6-1
CDR3aa: CASSDLAGGYEQYF
CDR3nt: TGTGCCAGCAGTGATTTAGCAGGGGGATACGAGCAGTACTTC

abundance: few
j_gene: TRBJ1-1
d_gene: .
v_gene: TRBV24-1
CDR3aa: CATSDVNGNVAFF
CDR3nt: TGTGCCACCAGTGATGTAAACGGTAATGTAGCTTTCTTT

abundance: .
j_gene: TRBJ2-7
d_gene: .
v_gene: TRBV19
CDR3aa: CASSIGAREQYF
CDR3nt: TGTGCCAGTAGTATAGGGGCACGGGAGCAGTACTTC

abundance: once
j_gene: TRBJ1-4
d_gene: .
v_gene: TRBV6-1
CDR3aa: CASSESWGLSEKLFF
CDR3nt: TGTGCCAGCAGTGAATCGTGGGGCCTGAGTGAAAAACTGTTTTTT

abundance: .
j_gene: TRBJ1-6
d_gene: .
v_gene: TRBV6-5
CDR3aa: CASTDPTLRGSPLHF
CDR3nt: TGTGCCAGCACCGACCCCACCCTCCGGGGTTCACCCCTCCACTTT

abundance: .
j_gene: TRBJ2-3
d_gene: TRBD2
v_gene: TRBV7-9
CDR3aa: CASSASGRAPDTQYF
CDR3nt: TGTGCCAGCAGCGCTAGCGGGAGGGCCCCAGATACGCAGTATTTT

abundance: .
j_gene: TRBJ2-2
d_gene: TRBD2
v_gene: TRBV9
CDR3aa: CASSVAGGAVVTGELFF
CDR3nt: TGTGCCAGCAGCGTAGCGGGGGGGGCCGTCGTCACCGGGGAGCTGTTTTTT

abundance: .
j_gene: TRBJ1-2
d_gene: TRBD1
v_gene: TRBV7-8
CDR3aa: CASSSYGTAANYGYTF
CDR3nt: TGTGCCAGCAGCTCCTACGGGACAGCCGCTAACTATGGCTACACCTTC

abundance: .
j_gene: TRBJ1-1
d_gene: TRBD1
v_gene: TRBV13
CDR3aa: CASSLGRRTGPSGAFF
CDR3nt: TGTGCCAGCAGCTTAGGGCGGCGGACAGGGCCTTCGGGAGCTTTCTTT

abundance: .
j_gene: TRBJ2-2
d_gene: TRBD2
v_gene: TRBV19
CDR3aa: CASRLAGDTGELFF
CDR3nt: TGTGCCAGTAGACTAGCGGGGGACACCGGGGAGCTGTTTTTT

abundance: .
j_gene: TRBJ1-1
d_gene: TRBD1
v_gene: TRBV19
CDR3aa: CASSGITGGAGTEAFF
CDR3nt: TGTGCCAGTAGTGGAATCACAGGGGGCGCGGGGACTGAAGCTTTCTTT

abundance: once
j_gene: TRBJ2-7
d_gene: .
v_gene: TRBV2
CDR3aa: CASSYRVDYEQYF
CDR3nt: TGTGCCAGCAGTTACAGGGTCGACTACGAGCAGTACTTC

abundance: .
j_gene: TRBJ1-2
d_gene: TRBD1
v_gene: TRBV5-6
CDR3aa: CASSQGQGIYYGYTF
CDR3nt: TGTGCCAGCAGCCAGGGACAGGGAATATACTATGGCTACACCTTC

abundance: .
j_gene: TRBJ2-3
d_gene: .
v_gene: TRBV2
CDR3aa: CASNLRRSDTQYF
CDR3nt: TGTGCCAGCAACCTGAGGCGCTCAGATACGCAGTATTTT

abundance: .
j_gene: TRBJ1-6
d_gene: TRBD1
v_gene: TRBV7-8
CDR3aa: CASSQRQGNSPLHF
CDR3nt: TGTGCCAGCAGCCAAAGACAGGGTAATTCACCCCTCCACTTT

abundance: .
j_gene: TRBJ1-5
d_gene: .
v_gene: TRBV10-2
CDR3aa: CASSDSGVGQPQHF
CDR3nt: TGCGCCAGCAGTGATTCAGGGGTGGGTCAGCCCCAGCATTTT

abundance: .
j_gene: TRBJ2-1
d_gene: TRBD1
v_gene: TRBV6-5
CDR3aa: CASHRDRGIREQFF
CDR3nt: TGTGCCAGCCACCGGGACAGGGGTATACGCGAGCAGTTCTTC

abundance: once
j_gene: TRBJ2-7
d_gene: .
v_gene: TRBV19
CDR3aa: CASSMVTGTRNEQYF
CDR3nt: TGTGCCAGTAGTATGGTTACCGGGACTCGCAACGAGCAGTACTTC

abundance: .
j_gene: TRBJ2-4
d_gene: TRBD2
v_gene: TRBV7-2
CDR3aa: CASSPGGNSAKNIQYF
CDR3nt: TGTGCCAGCAGCCCCGGGGGGAACTCAGCCAAAAACATTCAGTACTTC

abundance: .
j_gene: TRBJ2-7
d_gene: .
v_gene: TRBV30
CDR3aa: CAWSTDFYEQYF
CDR3nt: TGTGCCTGGAGTACTGACTTCTACGAGCAGTACTTC

abundance: .
j_gene: TRBJ2-5
d_gene: TRBD2
v_gene: TRBV3-1/TRBV3-2
CDR3aa: CASSPILRTSGEGTQYF
CDR3nt: TGTGCCAGCAGCCCGATTCTCCGGACTAGCGGGGAAGGCACCCAGTACTTC

abundance: .
j_gene: TRBJ1-5
d_gene: .
v_gene: TRBV6-5
CDR3aa: CASILQVGDNQPQHF
CDR3nt: TGTGCCAGCATTTTACAGGTAGGGGACAATCAGCCCCAGCATTTT

abundance: .
j_gene: TRBJ2-7
d_gene: TRBD2
v_gene: TRBV19
CDR3aa: CASSGGGGTYEQYF
CDR3nt: TGTGCCAGTAGCGGGGGGGGAGGAACCTACGAGCAGTACTTC

abundance: .
j_gene: TRBJ2-3
d_gene: .
v_gene: TRBV3-1/TRBV3-2
CDR3aa: CASSRLGGGTDTQYF
CDR3nt: TGTGCCAGCAGCAGACTCGGCGGGGGCACAGATACGCAGTATTTT

abundance: few
j_gene: TRBJ2-5
d_gene: TRBD1
v_gene: TRBV7-2
CDR3aa: CASSLLEGAVTQYF
CDR3nt: TGTGCCAGCAGCTTATTAGAGGGGGCGGTGACCCAGTACTTC

abundance: once
j_gene: TRBJ2-7
d_gene: TRBD2
v_gene: TRBV7-3
CDR3aa: CASRPGTSGRTTYEQYF
CDR3nt: TGTGCCAGCAGACCCGGGACTAGCGGGAGGACCACCTACGAGCAGTACTTC

abundance: .
j_gene: TRBJ1-5
d_gene: .
v_gene: TRBV7-2
CDR3aa: CASSLVPPRGLHSNQPQHF
CDR3nt: TGTGCCAGCAGCTTAGTCCCGCCTCGGGGACTACATAGCAATCAGCCCCAGCATTTT

abundance: .
j_gene: TRBJ2-7
d_gene: TRBD1
v_gene: TRBV27
CDR3aa: CASSFRPGQGDYEQYF
CDR3nt: TGTGCCAGCAGTTTCCGTCCGGGACAGGGTGACTACGAGCAGTACTTC

abundance: .
j_gene: TRBJ1-4
d_gene: .
v_gene: TRBV14
CDR3aa: CASSQHQKLFF
CDR3nt: TGTGCCAGCAGCCAGCACCAGAAACTGTTTTTT

abundance: .
j_gene: TRBJ2-3
d_gene: TRBD2
v_gene: TRBV6-4
CDR3aa: CASSLTSGTDTQYF
CDR3nt: TGTGCCAGCAGTCTGACTAGCGGCACAGATACGCAGTATTTT

abundance: .
j_gene: TRBJ2-3
d_gene: TRBD2
v_gene: TRBV9
CDR3aa: CASNWGGTTDTQYF
CDR3nt: TGTGCCAGCAACTGGGGGGGAACCACAGATACGCAGTATTTT

abundance: .
j_gene: TRBJ2-5
d_gene: .
v_gene: TRBV11-2
CDR3aa: CASSLDRGVQETQYF
CDR3nt: TGTGCCAGCAGCTTAGATCGGGGAGTACAGGAGACCCAGTACTTC

abundance: once
j_gene: TRBJ1-6
d_gene: .
v_gene: TRBV11-2
CDR3aa: CASSSAPGESPLHF
CDR3nt: TGTGCCAGCAGCTCCGCCCCGGGGGAGTCACCCCTCCACTTT

abundance: .
j_gene: TRBJ2-6
d_gene: TRBD1
v_gene: TRBV7-9
CDR3aa: CASSLQGAISSGANVLTF
CDR3nt: TGTGCCAGCAGCCTCCAGGGGGCGATCTCGTCCGGGGCCAACGTCCTGACTTTC

abundance: few
j_gene: TRBJ1-2
d_gene: .
v_gene: TRBV20-1
CDR3aa: CSASGGANYGYTF
CDR3nt: TGCAGTGCTAGTGGGGGCGCTAACTATGGCTACACCTTC

abundance: .
j_gene: TRBJ1-5
d_gene: .
v_gene: TRBV28
CDR3aa: CASSISYQPQHF
CDR3nt: TGTGCCAGCAGTATTAGCTATCAGCCCCAGCATTTT

abundance: .
j_gene: TRBJ2-2
d_gene: TRBD2
v_gene: TRBV9
CDR3aa: CASSVGSGGADTGELFF
CDR3nt: TGTGCCAGCAGCGTGGGTAGCGGGGGGGCCGACACCGGGGAGCTGTTTTTT

abundance: .
j_gene: TRBJ2-3
d_gene: .
v_gene: TRBV7-3
CDR3aa: CASSIPGFTQYF
CDR3nt: TGTGCCAGCAGCATACCGGGTTTTACGCAGTATTTT

abundance: once
j_gene: TRBJ2-1
d_gene: TRBD2
v_gene: TRBV30
CDR3aa: CAWSRLAGNNEQFF
CDR3nt: TGTGCCTGGAGTAGACTAGCGGGAAACAATGAGCAGTTCTTC

abundance: few
j_gene: TRBJ2-4
d_gene: TRBD1
v_gene: TRBV7-2
CDR3aa: CASSFDRGNIQYF
CDR3nt: TGTGCCAGCAGCTTCGACAGGGGGAACATTCAGTACTTC

abundance: .
j_gene: TRBJ2-3
d_gene: .
v_gene: TRBV5-4
CDR3aa: CASSLGHSGVTDTQYF
CDR3nt: TGTGCCAGCAGCTTGGGGCACTCGGGGGTCACAGATACGCAGTATTTT

abundance: .
j_gene: TRBJ1-6
d_gene: TRBD1
v_gene: TRBV7-2
CDR3aa: CASSGQGDSPLHF
CDR3nt: TGTGCCAGCAGCGGACAGGGGGATTCACCCCTCCACTTT

abundance: .
j_gene: TRBJ1-6
d_gene: .
v_gene: TRBV7-6
CDR3aa: CASSSQSTGKISPLHF
CDR3nt: TGTGCCAGCAGCTCTCAGTCGACAGGAAAAATCTCACCCCTCCACTTT

abundance: .
j_gene: TRBJ1-3
d_gene: .
v_gene: TRBV9
CDR3aa: CASSVESVSGNTIYF
CDR3nt: TGTGCCAGCAGCGTAGAGTCAGTCTCGGGAAACACCATATATTTT